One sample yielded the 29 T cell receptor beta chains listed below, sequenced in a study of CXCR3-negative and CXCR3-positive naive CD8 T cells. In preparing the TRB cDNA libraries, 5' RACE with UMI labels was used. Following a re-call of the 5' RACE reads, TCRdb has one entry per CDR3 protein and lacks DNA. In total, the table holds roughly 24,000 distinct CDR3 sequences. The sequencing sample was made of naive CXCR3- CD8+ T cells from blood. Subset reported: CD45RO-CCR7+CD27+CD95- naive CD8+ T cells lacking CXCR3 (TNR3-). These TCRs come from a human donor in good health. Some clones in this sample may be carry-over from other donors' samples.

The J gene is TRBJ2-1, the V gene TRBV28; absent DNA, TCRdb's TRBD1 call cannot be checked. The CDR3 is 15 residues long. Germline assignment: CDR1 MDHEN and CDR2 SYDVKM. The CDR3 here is CASTLTQSSYNEQFF.

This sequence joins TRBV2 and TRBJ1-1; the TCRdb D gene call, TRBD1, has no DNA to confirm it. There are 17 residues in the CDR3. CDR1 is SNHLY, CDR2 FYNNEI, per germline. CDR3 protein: CASSLTRTGTMNTEAFF.

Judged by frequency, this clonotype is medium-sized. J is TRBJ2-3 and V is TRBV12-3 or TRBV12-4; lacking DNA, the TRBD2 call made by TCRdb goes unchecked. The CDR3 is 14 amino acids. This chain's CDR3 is CASSGAGGPHTQYF.

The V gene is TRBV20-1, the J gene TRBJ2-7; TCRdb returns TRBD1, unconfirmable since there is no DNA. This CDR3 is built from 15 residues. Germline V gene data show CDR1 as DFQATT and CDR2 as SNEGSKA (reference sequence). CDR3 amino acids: CSARGLGDRYYEQYF.

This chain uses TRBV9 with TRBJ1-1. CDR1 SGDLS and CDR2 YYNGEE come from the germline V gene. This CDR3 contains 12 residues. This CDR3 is CASGGGHTEAFF.

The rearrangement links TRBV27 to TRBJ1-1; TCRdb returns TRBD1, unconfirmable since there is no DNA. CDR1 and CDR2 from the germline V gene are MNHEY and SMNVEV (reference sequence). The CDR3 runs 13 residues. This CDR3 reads CASGVTGLTEAFF.

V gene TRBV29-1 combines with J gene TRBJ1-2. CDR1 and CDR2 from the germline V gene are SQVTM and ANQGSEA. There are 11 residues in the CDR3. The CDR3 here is CSVPSRYGYTF.

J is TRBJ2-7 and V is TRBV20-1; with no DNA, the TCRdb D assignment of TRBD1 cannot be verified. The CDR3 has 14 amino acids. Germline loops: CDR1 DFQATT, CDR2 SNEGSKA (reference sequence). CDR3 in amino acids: CSAKDRDQIHEQYF.

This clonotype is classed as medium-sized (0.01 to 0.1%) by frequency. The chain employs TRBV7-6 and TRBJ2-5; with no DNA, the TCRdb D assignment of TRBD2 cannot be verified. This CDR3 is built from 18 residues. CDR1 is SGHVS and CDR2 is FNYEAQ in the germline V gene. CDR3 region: CASSLVGSGGPLVETQYF.

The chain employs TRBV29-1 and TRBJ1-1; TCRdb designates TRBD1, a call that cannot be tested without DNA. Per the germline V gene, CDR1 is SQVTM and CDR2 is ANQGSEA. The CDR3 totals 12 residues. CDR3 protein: CSVYAALTEAFF. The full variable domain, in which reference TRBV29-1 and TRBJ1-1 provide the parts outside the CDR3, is SAVISQKPSRDICQRGTSLTIQCQVDSQVTMMFWYRQQPGQSLTLIATANQGSEATYESGFVIDKFPISRPNLTFSTLTVSNMSPEDSSIYLCSVYAALTEAFFGQGTRLTVV.

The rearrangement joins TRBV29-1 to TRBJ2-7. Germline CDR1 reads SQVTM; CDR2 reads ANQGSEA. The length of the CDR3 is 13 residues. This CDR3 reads CSVEVGARYEQYF.

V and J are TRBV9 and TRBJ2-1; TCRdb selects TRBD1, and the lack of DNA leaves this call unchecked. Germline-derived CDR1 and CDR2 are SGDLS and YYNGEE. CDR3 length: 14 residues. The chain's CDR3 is CASSVFAGDNEQFF.

CDR3 amino acids: CASSQVPAGEDNEQFF. This chain uses TRBV3-1 with TRBJ2-1; with no DNA, the TCRdb D assignment of TRBD2 cannot be verified. CDR3 length: 16 residues. Germline CDR1 is LGHDT and CDR2 is YNNKEL (reference sequence).

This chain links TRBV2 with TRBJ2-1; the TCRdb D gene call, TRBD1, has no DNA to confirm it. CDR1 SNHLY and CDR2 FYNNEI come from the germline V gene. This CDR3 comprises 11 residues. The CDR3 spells CAIPQGGEQFF.

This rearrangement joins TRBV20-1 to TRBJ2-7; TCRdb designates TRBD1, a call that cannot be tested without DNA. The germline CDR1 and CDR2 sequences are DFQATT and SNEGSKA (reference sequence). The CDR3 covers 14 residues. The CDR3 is CSADQDRGLYEQYF.

CDR3 protein: CASSQSGRHEEKLFF. The chain recombines TRBV23-1 with TRBJ1-4. TRBV23-1 counts as an open reading frame of uncertain function. This CDR3 contains 15 residues.

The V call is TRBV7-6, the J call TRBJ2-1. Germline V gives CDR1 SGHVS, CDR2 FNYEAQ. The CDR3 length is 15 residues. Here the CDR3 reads CASSFREGSYNEQFF.

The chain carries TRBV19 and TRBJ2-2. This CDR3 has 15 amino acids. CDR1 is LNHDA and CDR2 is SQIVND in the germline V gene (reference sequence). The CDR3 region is CASSTRATNTGELFF. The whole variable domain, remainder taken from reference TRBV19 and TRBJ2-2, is DGGITQSPKYLFRKEGQNVTLSCEQNLNHDAMYWYRQDPGQGLRLIYYSQIVNDFQKGDIAEGYSVSREKKESFPLTVTSAQKNPTAFYLCASSTRATNTGELFFGEGSRLTVL.

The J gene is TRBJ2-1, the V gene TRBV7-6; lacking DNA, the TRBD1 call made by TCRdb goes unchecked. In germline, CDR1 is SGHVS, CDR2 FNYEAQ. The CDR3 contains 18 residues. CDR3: CASSLAEVGRGSRNEQFF.

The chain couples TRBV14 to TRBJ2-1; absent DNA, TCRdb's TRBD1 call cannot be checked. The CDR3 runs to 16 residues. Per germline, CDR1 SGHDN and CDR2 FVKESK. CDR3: CASSREVRGLGNEQFF.

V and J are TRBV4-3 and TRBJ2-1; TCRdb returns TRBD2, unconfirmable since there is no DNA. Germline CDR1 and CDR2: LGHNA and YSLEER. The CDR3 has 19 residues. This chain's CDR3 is CASSQTPDPSGGAFVEQFF.

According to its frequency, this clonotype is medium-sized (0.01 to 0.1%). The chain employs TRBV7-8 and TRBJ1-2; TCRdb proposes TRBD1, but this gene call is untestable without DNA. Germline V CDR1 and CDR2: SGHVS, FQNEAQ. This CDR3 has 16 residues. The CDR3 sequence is CASSLAVMVAQEGYTF.

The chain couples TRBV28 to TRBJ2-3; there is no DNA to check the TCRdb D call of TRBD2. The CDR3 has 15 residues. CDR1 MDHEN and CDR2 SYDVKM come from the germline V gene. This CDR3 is CASSLFAGGTDTQYF.

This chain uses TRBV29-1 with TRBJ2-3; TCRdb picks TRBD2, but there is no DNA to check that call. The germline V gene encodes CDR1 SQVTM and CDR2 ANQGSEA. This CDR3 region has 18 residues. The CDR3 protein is CSVEEMAGALFGTDTQYF.

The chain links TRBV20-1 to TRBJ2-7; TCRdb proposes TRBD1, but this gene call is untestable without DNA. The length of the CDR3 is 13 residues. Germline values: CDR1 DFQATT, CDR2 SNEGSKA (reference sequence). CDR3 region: CSARPGYSYEQYF.

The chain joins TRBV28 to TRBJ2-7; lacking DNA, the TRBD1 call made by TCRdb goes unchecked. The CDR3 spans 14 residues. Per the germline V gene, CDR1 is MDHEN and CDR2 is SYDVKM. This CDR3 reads CASTPLVTVPEQYF.

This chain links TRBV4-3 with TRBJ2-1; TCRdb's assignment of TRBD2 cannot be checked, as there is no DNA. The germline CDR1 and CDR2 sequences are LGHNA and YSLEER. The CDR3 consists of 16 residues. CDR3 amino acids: CASSPRLAGDVDEQFF.

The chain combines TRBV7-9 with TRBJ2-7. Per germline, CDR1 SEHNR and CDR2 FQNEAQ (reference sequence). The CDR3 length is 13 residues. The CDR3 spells CASSLSGDYEQYF.

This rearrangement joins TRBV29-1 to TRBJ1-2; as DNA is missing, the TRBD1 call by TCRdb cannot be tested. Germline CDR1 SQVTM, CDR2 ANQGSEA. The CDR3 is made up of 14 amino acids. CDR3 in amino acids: CSVEGVAGVDGYTF.